This TCR beta chain was sequenced for a study of blood T cell repertoires in COVID-19. Study context: The United States, Italy and Spain supplied acute and convalescent COVID-19 samples. In each case, the material was cDNA or gDNA derived from T cells, B-cell-depleted T cells, or PBMCs.

The CDR3 has 15 residues. Germline V gene sequence: CDR1 KGHSH, CDR2 LQKENI. V gave up 2 bases and J gave up 1 base; unmatched junction bases: 0. Original analysis: Amplification of reference gene primers provided the estimated nucleated cell counts. The repertoire was sequenced with immunoSEQ multiplex PCR; TCRdb's copy has only in-frame clones and lacks some. V and J calls and clone size come straight from that table; D and trimming were deduced from the DNA. This sample has tens of thousands of clones, with 82% found just once. V usage is TRBV18 and J usage is TRBJ2-3; 10 bases agree with TRBD2. The sequencing input was peripheral blood. The receptor's source is an elderly woman with acute or convalescent COVID-19. The DNA of the CDR3 is TGTGCCAGCTCACCAGGACTAGCGGGCACAGATACGCAGTATTTT. It specifies CASSPGLAGTDTQYF.